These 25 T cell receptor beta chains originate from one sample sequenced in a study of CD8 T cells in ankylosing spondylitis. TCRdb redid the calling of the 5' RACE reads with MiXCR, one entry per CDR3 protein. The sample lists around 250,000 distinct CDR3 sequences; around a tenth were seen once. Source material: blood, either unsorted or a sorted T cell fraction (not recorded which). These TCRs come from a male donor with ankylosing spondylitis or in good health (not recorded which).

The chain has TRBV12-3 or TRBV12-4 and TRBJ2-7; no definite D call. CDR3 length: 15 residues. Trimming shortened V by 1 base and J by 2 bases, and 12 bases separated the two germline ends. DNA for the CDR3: TGTGCCAGCAGTTTAGGGCAGGCAGCCACCTACGAGCAGTACTTC. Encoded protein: CASSLGQAATYEQYF.

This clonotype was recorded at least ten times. The CDR3 DNA sequence: TGCAGTGCTAGCCCGGACAGGGGCGGTGGCTACACCTTC. The encoded protein is CSASPDRGGGYTF. The chain links TRBV20-1 to TRBJ1-2, with 9 bases lining up with TRBD1. The CDR3 extends over 13 amino acids. Per the germline V gene, CDR1 is DFQATT and CDR2 is SNEGSKA (reference sequence). V lost 3 bases, J lost 7 bases, and 6 bases stayed unmatched.

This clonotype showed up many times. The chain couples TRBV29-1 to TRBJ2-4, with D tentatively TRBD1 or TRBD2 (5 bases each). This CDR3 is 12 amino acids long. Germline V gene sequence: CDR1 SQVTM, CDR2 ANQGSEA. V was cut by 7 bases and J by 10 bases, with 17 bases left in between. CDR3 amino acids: CSAGASRGIQYF. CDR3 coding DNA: TGCAGCGCCGGGGCCAGCCGTGGAATTCAGTACTTC.

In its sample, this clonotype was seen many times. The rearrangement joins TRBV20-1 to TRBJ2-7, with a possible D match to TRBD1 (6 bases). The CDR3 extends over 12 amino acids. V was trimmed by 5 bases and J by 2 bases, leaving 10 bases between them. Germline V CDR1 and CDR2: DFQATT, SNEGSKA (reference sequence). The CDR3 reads CSAGTSAYEQYF. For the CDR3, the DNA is TGCAGTGCTGGGACATCCGCCTACGAGCAGTACTTC.

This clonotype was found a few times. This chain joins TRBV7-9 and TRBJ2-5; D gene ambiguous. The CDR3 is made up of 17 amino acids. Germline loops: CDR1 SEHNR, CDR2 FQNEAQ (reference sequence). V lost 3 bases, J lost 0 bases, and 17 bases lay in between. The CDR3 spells CASSFEGMNQYQETQYF. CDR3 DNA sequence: TGTGCCAGCAGCTTTGAAGGGATGAACCAGTACCAAGAGACCCAGTACTTC. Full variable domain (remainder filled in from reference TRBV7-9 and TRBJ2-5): DTGVSQNPRHKITKRGQNVTFRCDPISEHNRLYWYRQTLGQGPEFLTYFQNEAQLEKSRLLSDRFSAERPKGSFSTLEIQRTEQGDSAMYLCASSFEGMNQYQETQYFGPGTRLLVL.

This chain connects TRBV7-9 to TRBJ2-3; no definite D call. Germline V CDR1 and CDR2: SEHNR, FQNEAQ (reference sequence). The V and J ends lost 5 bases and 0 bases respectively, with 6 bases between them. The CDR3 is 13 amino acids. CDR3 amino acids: CASSPSSTDTQYF. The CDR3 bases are TGTGCCAGCAGCCCGAGTAGCACAGATACGCAGTATTTT.

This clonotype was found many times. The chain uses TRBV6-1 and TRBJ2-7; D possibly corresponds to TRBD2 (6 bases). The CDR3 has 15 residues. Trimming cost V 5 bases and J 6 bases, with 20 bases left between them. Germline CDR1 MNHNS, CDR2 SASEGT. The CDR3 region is CASSTSRTGVGEQYF. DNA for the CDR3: TGTGCCAGCAGTACCTCTAGGACGGGAGTAGGCGAGCAGTACTTC.

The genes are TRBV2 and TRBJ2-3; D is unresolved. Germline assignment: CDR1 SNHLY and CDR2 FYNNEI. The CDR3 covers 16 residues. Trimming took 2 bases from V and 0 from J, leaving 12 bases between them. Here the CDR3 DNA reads TGTGCCAGCAGTGAACTAAGGGTTGCTAGCACAGATACGCAGTATTTT. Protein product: CASSELRVASTDTQYF.

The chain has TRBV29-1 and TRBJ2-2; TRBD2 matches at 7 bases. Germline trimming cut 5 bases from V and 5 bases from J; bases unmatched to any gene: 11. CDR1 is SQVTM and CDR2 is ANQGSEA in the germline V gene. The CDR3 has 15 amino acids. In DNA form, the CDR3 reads TGCAGCGTTCTAGTGACTAGCTCGCGGACCGGGGAGCTGTTTTTT. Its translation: CSVLVTSSRTGELFF.

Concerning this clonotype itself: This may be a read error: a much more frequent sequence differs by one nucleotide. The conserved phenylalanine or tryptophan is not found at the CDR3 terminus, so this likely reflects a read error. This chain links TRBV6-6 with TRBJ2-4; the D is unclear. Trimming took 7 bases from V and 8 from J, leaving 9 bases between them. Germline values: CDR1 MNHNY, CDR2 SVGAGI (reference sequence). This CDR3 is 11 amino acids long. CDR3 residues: CASIVGDIQYL. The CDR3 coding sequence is TGTGCCAGCATTGTCGGCGACATTCAGTACCTC.

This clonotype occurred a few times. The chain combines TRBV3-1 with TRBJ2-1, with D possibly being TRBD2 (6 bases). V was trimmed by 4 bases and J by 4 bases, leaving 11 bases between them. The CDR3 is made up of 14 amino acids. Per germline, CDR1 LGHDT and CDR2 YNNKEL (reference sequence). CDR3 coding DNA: TGTGCCAGCAGCCCCCGTCGGGGGTACAATGAGCAGTTCTTC. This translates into CASSPRRGYNEQFF.

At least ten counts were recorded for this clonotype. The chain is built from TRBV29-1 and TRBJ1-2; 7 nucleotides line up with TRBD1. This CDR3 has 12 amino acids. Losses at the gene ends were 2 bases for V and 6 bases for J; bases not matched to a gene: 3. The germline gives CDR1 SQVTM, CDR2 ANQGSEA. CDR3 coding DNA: TGCAGCGTTGAACAGGGGGGGGATGGCTACACCTTC. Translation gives CSVEQGGDGYTF.

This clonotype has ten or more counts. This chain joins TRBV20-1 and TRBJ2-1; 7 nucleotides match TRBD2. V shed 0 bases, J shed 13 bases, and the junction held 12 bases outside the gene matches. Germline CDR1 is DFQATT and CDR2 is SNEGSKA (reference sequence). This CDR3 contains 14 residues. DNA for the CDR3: TGCAGTGCTAGAGATCGGGGAGAGGCGGGGGAACAGTTCTTC. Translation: CSARDRGEAGEQFF.

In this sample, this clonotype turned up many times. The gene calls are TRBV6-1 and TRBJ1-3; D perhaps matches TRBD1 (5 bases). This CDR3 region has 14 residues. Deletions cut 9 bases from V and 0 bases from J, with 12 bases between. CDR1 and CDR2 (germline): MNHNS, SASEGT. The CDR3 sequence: CASCKGDSGNTIYF. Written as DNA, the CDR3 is TGTGCCAGTTGCAAAGGGGACTCTGGAAACACCATATATTTT.

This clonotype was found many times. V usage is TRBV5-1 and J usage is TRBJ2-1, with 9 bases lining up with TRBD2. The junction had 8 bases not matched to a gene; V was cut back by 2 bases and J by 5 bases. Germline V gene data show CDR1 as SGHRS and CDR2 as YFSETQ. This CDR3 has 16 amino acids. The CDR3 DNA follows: TGCGCCAGCAGCTTTAACCTAGCGGGAAACAACAATGAGCAGTTCTTC. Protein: CASSFNLAGNNNEQFF.

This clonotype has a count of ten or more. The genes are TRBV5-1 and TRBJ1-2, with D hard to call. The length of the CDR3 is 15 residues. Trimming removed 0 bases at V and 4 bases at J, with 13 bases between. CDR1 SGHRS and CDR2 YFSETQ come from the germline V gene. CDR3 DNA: TGCGCCAGCAGCTTGGCAGGTAGACTCGGCTATGGCTACACCTTC. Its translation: CASSLAGRLGYGYTF. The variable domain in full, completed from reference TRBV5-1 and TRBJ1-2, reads KAGVTQTPRYLIKTRGQQVTLSCSPISGHRSVSWYQQTPGQGLQFLFEYFSETQRNKGNFPGRFSGRQFSNSRSEMNVSTLELGDSALYLCASSLAGRLGYGYTFGSGTRLTVV.

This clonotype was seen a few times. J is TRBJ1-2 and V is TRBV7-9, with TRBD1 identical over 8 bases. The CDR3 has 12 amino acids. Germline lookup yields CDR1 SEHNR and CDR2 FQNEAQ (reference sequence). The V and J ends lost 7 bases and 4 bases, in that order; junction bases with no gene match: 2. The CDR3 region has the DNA TGTGCCAGCACCGGACAGGGCTATGGCTACACCTTC. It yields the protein CASTGQGYGYTF.

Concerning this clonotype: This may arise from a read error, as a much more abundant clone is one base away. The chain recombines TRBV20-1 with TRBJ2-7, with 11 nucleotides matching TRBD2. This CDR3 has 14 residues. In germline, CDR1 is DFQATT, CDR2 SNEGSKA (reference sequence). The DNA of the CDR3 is TGCAGTGCTAGATGGCTAGCGGGGGGTTACGAGCAGCACTTC. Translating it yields CSARWLAGGYEQHF.

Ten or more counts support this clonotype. CDR3 region: CAISESNPGNIQYF. The CDR3, as DNA: TGTGCCATCAGTGAGTCCAATCCCGGAAACATTCAGTACTTC. This chain uses TRBV10-3 with TRBJ2-4, with D uncertain. The V end lost 0 bases, the J end lost 6 bases, and 9 bases lay between the germline ends. The CDR3 contains 14 residues. Germline CDR1 ENHRY, CDR2 SYGVKD.

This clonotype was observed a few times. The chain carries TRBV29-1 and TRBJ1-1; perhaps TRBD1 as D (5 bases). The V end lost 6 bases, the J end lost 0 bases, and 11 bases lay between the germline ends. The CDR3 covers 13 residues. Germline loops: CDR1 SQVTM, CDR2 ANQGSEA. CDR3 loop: CSVKEGMNTEAFF. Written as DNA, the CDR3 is TGCAGCGTCAAGGAGGGGATGAACACTGAAGCTTTCTTT. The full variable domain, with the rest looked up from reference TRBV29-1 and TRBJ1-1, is SAVISQKPSRDICQRGTSLTIQCQVDSQVTMMFWYRQQPGQSLTLIATANQGSEATYESGFVIDKFPISRPNLTFSTLTVSNMSPEDSSIYLCSVKEGMNTEAFFGQGTRLTVV.

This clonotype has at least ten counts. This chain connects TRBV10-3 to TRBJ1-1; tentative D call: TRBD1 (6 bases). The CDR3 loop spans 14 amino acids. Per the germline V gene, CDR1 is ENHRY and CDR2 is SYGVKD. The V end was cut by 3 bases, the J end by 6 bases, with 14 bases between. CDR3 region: CAISESGQTPEAFF. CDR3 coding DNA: TGTGCCATCAGTGAATCGGGACAAACCCCTGAAGCTTTCTTT.

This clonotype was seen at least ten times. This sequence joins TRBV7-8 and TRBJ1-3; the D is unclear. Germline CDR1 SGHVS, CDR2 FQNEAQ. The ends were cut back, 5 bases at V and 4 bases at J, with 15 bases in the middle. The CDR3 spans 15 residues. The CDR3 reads CASSDTPNSGNTIYF. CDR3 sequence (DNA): TGTGCCAGCAGCGATACTCCAAATTCCGGAAACACCATATATTTT.

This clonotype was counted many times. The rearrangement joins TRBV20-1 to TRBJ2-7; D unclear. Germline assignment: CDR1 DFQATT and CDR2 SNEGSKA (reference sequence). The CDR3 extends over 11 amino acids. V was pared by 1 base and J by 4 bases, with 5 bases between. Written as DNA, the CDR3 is TGCAGTGCTAGAGCCCAGTACGAGCAGTACTTC. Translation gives CSARAQYEQYF.

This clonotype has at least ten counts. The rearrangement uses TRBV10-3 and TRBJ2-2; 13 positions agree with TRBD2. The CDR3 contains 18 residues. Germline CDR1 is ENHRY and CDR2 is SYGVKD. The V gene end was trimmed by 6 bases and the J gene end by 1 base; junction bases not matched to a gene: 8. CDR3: CAISQWGTSGVNTGELFF. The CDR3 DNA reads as TGTGCCATCAGCCAGTGGGGGACTAGCGGGGTGAACACCGGGGAGCTGTTTTTT.

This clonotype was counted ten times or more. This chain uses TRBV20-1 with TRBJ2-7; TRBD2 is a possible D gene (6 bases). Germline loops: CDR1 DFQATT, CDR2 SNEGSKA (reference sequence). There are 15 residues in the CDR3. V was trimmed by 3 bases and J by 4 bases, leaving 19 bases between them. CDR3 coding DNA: TGCAGTGCTAGTTCGCGGCGGAGTGGGAGGTACGAGCAGTACTTC. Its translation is CSASSRRSGRYEQYF.